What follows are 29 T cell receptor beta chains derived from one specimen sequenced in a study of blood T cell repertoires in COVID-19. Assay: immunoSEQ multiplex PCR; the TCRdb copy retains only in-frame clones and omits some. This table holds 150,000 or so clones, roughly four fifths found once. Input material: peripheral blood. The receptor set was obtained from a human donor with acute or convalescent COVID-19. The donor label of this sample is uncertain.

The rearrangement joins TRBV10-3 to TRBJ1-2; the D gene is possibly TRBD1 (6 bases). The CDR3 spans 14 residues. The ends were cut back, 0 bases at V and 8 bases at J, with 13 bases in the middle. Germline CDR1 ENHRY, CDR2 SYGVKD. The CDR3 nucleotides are TGTGCCATCAGTGAGTCGACAGGCCTGCGGGGCTACACCTTC. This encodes CAISESTGLRGYTF.

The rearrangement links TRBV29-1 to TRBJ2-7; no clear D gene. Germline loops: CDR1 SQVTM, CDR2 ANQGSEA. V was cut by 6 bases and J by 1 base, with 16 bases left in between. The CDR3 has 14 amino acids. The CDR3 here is CSVSLRHGSYEQYF. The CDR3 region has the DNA TGCAGCGTATCGCTAAGACACGGTTCCTACGAGCAGTACTTC.

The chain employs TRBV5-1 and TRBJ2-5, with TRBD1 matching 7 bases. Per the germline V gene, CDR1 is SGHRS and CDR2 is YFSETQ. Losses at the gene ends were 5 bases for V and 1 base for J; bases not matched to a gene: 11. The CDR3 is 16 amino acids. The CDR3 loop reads CASRQSGTVVQETQYF. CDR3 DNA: TGCGCCAGCAGGCAATCCGGGACAGTAGTCCAAGAGACCCAGTACTTC.

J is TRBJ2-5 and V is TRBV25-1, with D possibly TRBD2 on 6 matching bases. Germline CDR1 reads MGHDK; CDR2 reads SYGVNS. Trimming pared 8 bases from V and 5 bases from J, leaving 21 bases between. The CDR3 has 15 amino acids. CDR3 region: CASLGRVPGGETQYF. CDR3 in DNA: TGTGCCAGCTTGGGGCGAGTGCCCGGGGGTGAGACCCAGTACTTC.

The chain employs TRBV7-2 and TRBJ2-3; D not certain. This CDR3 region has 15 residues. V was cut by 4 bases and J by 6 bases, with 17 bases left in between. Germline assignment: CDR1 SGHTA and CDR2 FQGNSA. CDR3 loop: CASSSAFWLEDTQYF. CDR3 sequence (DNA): TGTGCCAGCAGCTCCGCATTTTGGTTAGAGGATACGCAGTATTTT.

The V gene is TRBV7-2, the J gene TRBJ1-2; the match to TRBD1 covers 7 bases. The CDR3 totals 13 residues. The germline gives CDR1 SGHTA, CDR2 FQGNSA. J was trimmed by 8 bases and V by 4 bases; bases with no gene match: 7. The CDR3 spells CASSSHSGGGYTF. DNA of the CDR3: TGTGCCAGCAGCTCTCACTCAGGGGGAGGCTACACCTTC.

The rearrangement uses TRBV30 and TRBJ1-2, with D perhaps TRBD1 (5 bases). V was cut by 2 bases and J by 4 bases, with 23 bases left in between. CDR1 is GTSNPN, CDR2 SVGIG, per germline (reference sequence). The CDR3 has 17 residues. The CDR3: CAWSQPVSGKVGYGYTF. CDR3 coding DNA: TGTGCCTGGAGTCAACCCGTCTCAGGGAAAGTGGGCTATGGCTACACCTTC.

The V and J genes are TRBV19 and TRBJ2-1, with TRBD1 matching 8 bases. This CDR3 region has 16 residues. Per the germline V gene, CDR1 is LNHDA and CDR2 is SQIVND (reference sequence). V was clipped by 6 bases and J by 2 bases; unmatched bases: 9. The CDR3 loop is CASSNTRDRPYNEQFF. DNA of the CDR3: TGTGCCAGTAGCAATACCCGGGACAGGCCCTACAATGAGCAGTTCTTC.

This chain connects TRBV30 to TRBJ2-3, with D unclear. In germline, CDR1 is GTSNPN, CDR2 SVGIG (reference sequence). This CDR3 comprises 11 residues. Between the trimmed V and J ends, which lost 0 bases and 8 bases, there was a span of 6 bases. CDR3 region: CAWSVRGTQYF. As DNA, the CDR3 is TGTGCCTGGAGTGTACGAGGTACGCAGTATTTT. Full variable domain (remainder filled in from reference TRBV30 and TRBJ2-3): SQTIHQWPATLVQPVGSPLSLECTVEGTSNPNLYWYRQAAGRGLQLLFYSVGIGQISSEVPQNLSASRPQDRQFILSSKKLLLSDSGFYLCAWSVRGTQYFGPGTRLTVL.

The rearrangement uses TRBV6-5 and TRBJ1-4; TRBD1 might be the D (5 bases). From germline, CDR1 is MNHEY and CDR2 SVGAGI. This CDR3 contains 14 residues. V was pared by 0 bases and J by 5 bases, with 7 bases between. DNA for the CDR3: TGTGCCAGCAGTTACTCGGCAGGGAATGAAAAACTGTTTTTT. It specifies CASSYSAGNEKLFF.

The CDR3 loop is CASSEALGVPTYEQYF. The DNA for the CDR3 is TGTGCCAGCAGTGAAGCCCTAGGGGTTCCAACTTACGAGCAGTACTTC. The chain employs TRBV6-1 and TRBJ2-7; D is perhaps TRBD1 (5 bases). The CDR3 extends over 16 amino acids. Germline loops: CDR1 MNHNS, CDR2 SASEGT. V was shortened by 0 bases and J by 4 bases, with 16 bases between the two germline ends.

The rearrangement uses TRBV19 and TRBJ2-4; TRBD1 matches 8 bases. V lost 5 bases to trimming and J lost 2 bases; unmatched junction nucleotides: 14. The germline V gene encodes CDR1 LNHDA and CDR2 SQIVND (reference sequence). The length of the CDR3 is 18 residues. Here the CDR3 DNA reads TGTGCCAGTAGTTACCCCTCCGGACAGGGAAGAACCAAAAACATTCAGTACTTC. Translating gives CASSYPSGQGRTKNIQYF.

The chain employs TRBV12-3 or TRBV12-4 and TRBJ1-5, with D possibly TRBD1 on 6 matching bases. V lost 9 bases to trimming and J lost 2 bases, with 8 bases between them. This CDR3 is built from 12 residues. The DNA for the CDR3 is TGTGCCAGTAGACAGGGCAATCAGCCCCAGCATTTT. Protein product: CASRQGNQPQHF.

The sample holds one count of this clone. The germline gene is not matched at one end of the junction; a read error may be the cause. CDR3 in DNA: TGCGCCAGCAGTTTGGACAGGCTGAACACCGGGGAGCTGTTTTTT. It encodes CASSLDRLNTGELFF. The genes are TRBV5-1 and TRBJ2-2, with 7 bases identical to TRBD1. The CDR3 spans 15 residues. CDR1 and CDR2 (germline): SGHRS, YFSETQ.

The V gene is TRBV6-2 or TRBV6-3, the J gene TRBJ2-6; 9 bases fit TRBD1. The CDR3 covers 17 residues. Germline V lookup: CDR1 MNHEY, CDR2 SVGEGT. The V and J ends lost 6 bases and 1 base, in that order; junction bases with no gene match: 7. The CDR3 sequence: CASSLLGTGSGANVLTF. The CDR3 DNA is TGTGCCAGCAGCCTTCTCGGGACAGGGTCTGGGGCCAACGTCCTGACTTTC.

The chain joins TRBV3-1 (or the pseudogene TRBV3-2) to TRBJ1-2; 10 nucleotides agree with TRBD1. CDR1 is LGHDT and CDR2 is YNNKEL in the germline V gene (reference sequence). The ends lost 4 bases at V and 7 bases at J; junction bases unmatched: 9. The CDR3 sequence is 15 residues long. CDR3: CASSLTGTGVAGYTF. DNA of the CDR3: TGTGCCAGCAGCCTAACTGGGACAGGGGTAGCTGGCTACACCTTC.

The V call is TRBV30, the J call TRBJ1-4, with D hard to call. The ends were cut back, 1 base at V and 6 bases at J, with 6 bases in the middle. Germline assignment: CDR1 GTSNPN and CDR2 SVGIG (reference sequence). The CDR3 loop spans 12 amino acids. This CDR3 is CAWSGTDEKLFF. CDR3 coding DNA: TGTGCCTGGAGTGGAACAGATGAAAAACTGTTTTTT.

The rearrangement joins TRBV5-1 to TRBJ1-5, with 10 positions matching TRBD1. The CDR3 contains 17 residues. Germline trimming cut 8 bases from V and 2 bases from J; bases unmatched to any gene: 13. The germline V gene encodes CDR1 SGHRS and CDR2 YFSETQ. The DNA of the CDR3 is TGCGCCAGTATTAGAGACAGGGGGCGTGAAGGCAATCAGCCCCAGCATTTT. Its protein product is CASIRDRGREGNQPQHF. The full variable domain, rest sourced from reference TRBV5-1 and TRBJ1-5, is KAGVTQTPRYLIKTRGQQVTLSCSPISGHRSVSWYQQTPGQGLQFLFEYFSETQRNKGNFPGRFSGRQFSNSRSEMNVSTLELGDSALYLCASIRDRGREGNQPQHFGDGTRLSIL.

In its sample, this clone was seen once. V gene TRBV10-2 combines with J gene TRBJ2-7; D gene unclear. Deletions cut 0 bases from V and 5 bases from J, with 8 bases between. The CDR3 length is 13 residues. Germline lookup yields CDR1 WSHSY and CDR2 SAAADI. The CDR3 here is CASSESSRHEQYF. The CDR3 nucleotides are TGCGCCAGCAGTGAGTCGTCCCGTCACGAGCAGTACTTC.

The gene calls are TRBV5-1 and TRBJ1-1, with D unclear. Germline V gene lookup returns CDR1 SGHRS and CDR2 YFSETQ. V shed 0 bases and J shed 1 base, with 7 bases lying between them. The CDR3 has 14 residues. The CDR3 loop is CASSLASGNTEAFF. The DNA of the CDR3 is TGCGCCAGCAGCTTGGCCTCAGGGAACACTGAAGCTTTCTTT.

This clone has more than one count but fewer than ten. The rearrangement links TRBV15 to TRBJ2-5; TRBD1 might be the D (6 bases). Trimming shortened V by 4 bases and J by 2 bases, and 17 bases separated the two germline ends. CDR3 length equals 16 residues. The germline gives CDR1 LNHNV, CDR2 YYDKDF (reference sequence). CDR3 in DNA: TGTGCCACCAGCACCCACTCAGGGGAAGGTCAAGAGACCCAGTACTTC. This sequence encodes CATSTHSGEGQETQYF.

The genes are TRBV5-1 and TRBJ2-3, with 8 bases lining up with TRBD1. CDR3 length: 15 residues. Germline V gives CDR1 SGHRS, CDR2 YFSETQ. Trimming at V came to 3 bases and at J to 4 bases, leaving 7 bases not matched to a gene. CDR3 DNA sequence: TGCGCCAGCAGCTCAGGACAGGGAAAGGCAGATACGCAGTATTTT. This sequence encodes CASSSGQGKADTQYF. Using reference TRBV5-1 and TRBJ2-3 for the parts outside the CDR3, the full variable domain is KAGVTQTPRYLIKTRGQQVTLSCSPISGHRSVSWYQQTPGQGLQFLFEYFSETQRNKGNFPGRFSGRQFSNSRSEMNVSTLELGDSALYLCASSSGQGKADTQYFGPGTRLTVL.

CDR3 in DNA: TGTGCCAGCAGCCCCCGAGCGGATGAAAAACTGTTTTTT. Amino acids: CASSPRADEKLFF. The gene calls are TRBV7-9 and TRBJ1-4; D not certain. Germline-derived CDR1 and CDR2 are SEHNR and FQNEAQ (reference sequence). V gave up 5 bases and J gave up 6 bases, with 10 bases separating them. The CDR3 runs 13 residues. Variable domain in full (rest from reference TRBV7-9 and TRBJ1-4): DTGVSQNPRHKITKRGQNVTFRCDPISEHNRLYWYRQTLGQGPEFLTYFQNEAQLEKSRLLSDRFSAERPKGSFSTLEIQRTEQGDSAMYLCASSPRADEKLFFGSGTQLSVL.

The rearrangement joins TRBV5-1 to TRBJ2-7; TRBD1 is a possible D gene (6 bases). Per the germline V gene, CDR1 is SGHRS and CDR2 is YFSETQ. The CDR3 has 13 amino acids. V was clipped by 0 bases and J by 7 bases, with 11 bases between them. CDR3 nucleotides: TGCGCCAGCAGCTTGGCTCAGGGGTGGGAGCAGTACTTC. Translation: CASSLAQGWEQYF.

The CDR3 coding sequence is TGTGCCAGCAGTTTATCGCGGGGGATCTATGGCTACACCTTC. Its translation: CASSLSRGIYGYTF. This chain joins TRBV27 and TRBJ1-2, with D maybe TRBD1 (5 bases). Trimming stripped 0 bases from V and 4 bases from J, with 9 bases between. Germline V gene lookup returns CDR1 MNHEY and CDR2 SMNVEV (reference sequence). This CDR3 is 14 amino acids long.

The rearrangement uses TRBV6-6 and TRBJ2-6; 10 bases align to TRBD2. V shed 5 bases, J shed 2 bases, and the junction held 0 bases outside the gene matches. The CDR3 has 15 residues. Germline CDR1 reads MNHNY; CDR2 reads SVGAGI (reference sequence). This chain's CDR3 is CASSSGGAGANVLTF. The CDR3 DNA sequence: TGTGCCAGCAGTAGCGGGGGGGCTGGGGCCAACGTCCTGACTTTC.

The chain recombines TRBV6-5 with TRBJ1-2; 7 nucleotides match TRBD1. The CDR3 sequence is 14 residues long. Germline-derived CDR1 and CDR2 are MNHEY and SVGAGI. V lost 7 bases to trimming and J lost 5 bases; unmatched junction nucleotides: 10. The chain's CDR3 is CASISRDSLYGYTF. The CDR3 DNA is TGTGCCAGCATAAGTCGGGACAGTTTATATGGCTACACCTTC.

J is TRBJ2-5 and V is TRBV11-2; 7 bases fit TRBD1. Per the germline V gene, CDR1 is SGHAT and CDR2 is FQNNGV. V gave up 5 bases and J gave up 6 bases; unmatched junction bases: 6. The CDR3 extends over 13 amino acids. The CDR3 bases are TGTGCCAGCAGCACTTACAGGGGACAGACCCAGTACTTC. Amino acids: CASSTYRGQTQYF.

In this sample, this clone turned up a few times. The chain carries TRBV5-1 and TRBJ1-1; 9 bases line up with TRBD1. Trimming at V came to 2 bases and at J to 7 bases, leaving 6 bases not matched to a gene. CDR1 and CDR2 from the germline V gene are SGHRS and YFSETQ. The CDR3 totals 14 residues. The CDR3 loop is CASSFDRGFGEAFF. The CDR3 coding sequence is TGCGCCAGCAGCTTTGACAGGGGGTTTGGTGAAGCTTTCTTT.